The 18 T cell receptor beta chains below were found in one sample sequenced in a study of regulatory T cells in long-lasting Graves disease. As to time point: persistent/refractory GD, antithyroid drugs over 5 years with positive TRAb. RNA from PBMCs was the source of the TCR library. Building of the TCR beta libraries involved iRepertoire HTBI primers and Arm-PCR of CDR3 regions. One entry per CDR3 protein, called by TCRdb with MiXCR from the multiplex PCR reads. The sample lists around 510,000 distinct CDR3 sequences, around 21% occurring once. The source was peripheral blood mononuclear cells (PBMCs), collected when the disease was refractory, from a patient treated with antithyroid drugs. The receptor source for this set is a female donor with Graves disease.

The chain uses TRBV6-1 and TRBJ1-5, with 7 nucleotides matching TRBD1. The CDR3 totals 13 residues. Per the germline V gene, CDR1 is MNHNS and CDR2 is SASEGT. After removal of 7 bases from V and 4 bases from J, the junction contained 4 bases not matched to a gene. DNA of the CDR3: TGTGCCAGCAAGGCAGGGGGGAATCAGCCCCAGCATTTT. This translates into CASKAGGNQPQHF.

This clonotype appeared once. CDR3 bases: TGCGCCAGCAGCTTGGGGCGGTCGAACACCGGGGAGCTGTTTTTT. Translated: CASSLGRSNTGELFF. The chain recombines TRBV5-1 with TRBJ2-2; D is unresolved. This CDR3 has 15 residues. The germline CDR1 and CDR2 sequences are SGHRS and YFSETQ. The ends were cut back, 0 bases at V and 0 bases at J, with 6 bases in the middle.

V and J are TRBV20-1 and TRBJ2-2, with D perhaps matching TRBD2 (6 bases). Per germline, CDR1 DFQATT and CDR2 SNEGSKA (reference sequence). V shed 3 bases and J shed 1 base, with 12 bases lying between them. The CDR3 totals 15 residues. In DNA, the CDR3 is TGCAGTGCTAGTAGCGGATCAGGGAACACCGGGGAGCTGTTTTTT. Amino acid sequence: CSASSGSGNTGELFF.

This clonotype showed up just a few times. This chain links TRBV19 with TRBJ1-5, with D possibly matching TRBD1 (5 bases). V was shortened by 2 bases and J by 0 bases, with 11 bases between the two germline ends. The germline V gene encodes CDR1 LNHDA and CDR2 SQIVND (reference sequence). This CDR3 region has 16 residues. This CDR3 reads CASSIRAGNSNQPQHF. For the CDR3, the DNA is TGTGCCAGTAGTATACGGGCAGGGAATAGCAATCAGCCCCAGCATTTT.

The chain employs TRBV9 and TRBJ1-6; the D is unclear. This CDR3 has 14 amino acids. The germline gives CDR1 SGDLS, CDR2 YYNGEE. V shed 0 bases and J shed 10 bases, with 11 bases lying between them. Written as DNA, the CDR3 is TGTGCCAGCAGCGTAGGCCCCCACATCTCACCCCTCCACTTT. Translating it yields CASSVGPHISPLHF.

Ten or more counts support this clonotype. V gene TRBV20-1 combines with J gene TRBJ2-5, with 10 bases aligning to TRBD2. The CDR3 spans 15 residues. Germline V gene sequence: CDR1 DFQATT, CDR2 SNEGSKA (reference sequence). Trimming cost V 3 bases and J 4 bases; bases outside gene matches: 8. The chain's CDR3 is CSASLPSGSLETQYF. DNA for the CDR3: TGCAGTGCTAGTCTCCCTAGCGGGAGCCTAGAGACCCAGTACTTC.

This clonotype was counted many times. This chain joins TRBV20-1 and TRBJ2-2; 8 nucleotides match TRBD2. This CDR3 contains 15 residues. V shed 1 base and J 2 bases; nucleotides not matched to a gene: 3. Germline CDR1 and CDR2: DFQATT and SNEGSKA (reference sequence). CDR3 sequence reads: CSARVAGPNTGELFF. DNA for the CDR3: TGCAGTGCTAGAGTAGCGGGACCTAACACCGGGGAGCTGTTTTTT.

V usage is TRBV19 and J usage is TRBJ1-1, with TRBD1 as a possible D gene (5 bases). Looked up from germline, CDR1 is LNHDA and CDR2 is SQIVND (reference sequence). V shed 11 bases and J shed 0 bases, with 13 bases lying between them. This CDR3 has 13 amino acids. CDR3 nucleotide sequence: TGTGCCGCCTCTGACAGCTTGAACACTGAAGCTTTCTTT. This codes for CAASDSLNTEAFF.

J is TRBJ2-5 and V is TRBV5-1; D is unclear. The V gene's germline CDR1 is SGHRS and CDR2 YFSETQ. V was trimmed by 7 bases and J by 2 bases, leaving 12 bases between them. The CDR3 is made up of 13 amino acids. This chain's CDR3 is CASRASSQETQYF. CDR3 bases: TGCGCCAGCCGGGCCTCCAGTCAAGAGACCCAGTACTTC.

This clonotype was seen many times. The rearrangement uses TRBV19 and TRBJ1-1; D not resolved. Trimming cost V 9 bases and J 2 bases, with 10 bases left between them. The CDR3 consists of 12 residues. Germline CDR1 reads LNHDA; CDR2 reads SQIVND (reference sequence). The CDR3 loop reads CASSQDNTEAFF. DNA for the CDR3: TGTGCCAGCAGCCAAGACAACACTGAAGCTTTCTTT.

The chain uses TRBV12-3 or TRBV12-4 and TRBJ2-7, with 14 bases aligning to TRBD2. This CDR3 spans 14 amino acids. The trim removed 6 bases at V and 6 bases at J, leaving 4 bases unmatched. CDR3 sequence reads: CASSPTSGRAEQYF. The CDR3 region has the DNA TGTGCCAGCAGCCCGACTAGCGGGAGGGCCGAGCAGTACTTC.

This chain joins TRBV14 and TRBJ2-2; D not resolved. V was clipped by 3 bases and J by 1 base, with 15 bases between them. The germline V gene has CDR1 SGHDN and CDR2 FVKESK. The CDR3 has 17 residues. This CDR3 reads CASSHSAGWENTGELFF. The CDR3 DNA is TGTGCCAGCAGCCACAGTGCCGGGTGGGAGAACACCGGGGAGCTGTTTTTT.

The chain links TRBV12-3 or TRBV12-4 to TRBJ2-6, with D hard to call. Trimming took off 11 bases at V and 3 bases at J, with 14 bases between the two ends. This CDR3 contains 14 residues. The CDR3 nucleotides read TGTGCCGGGTCTTCCCCCGGTGGGGCCAACGTCCTGACTTTC. This codes for CAGSSPGGANVLTF.

This clonotype was seen a handful of times. Because the CDR3 is missing its conserved closing phenylalanine or tryptophan, this is likely a read error. The genes are TRBV28 and TRBJ2-7; no clear D gene. This CDR3 region has 13 residues. The V end lost 2 bases, the J end lost 1 base, and 6 bases lay between the germline ends. CDR1 MDHEN and CDR2 SYDVKM come from the germline V gene. The CDR3 DNA reads as TGTGCCAGCAGTTTAACCGGGTCCTACGAGCAGTACCTC. The encoded protein is CASSLTGSYEQYL.

Only one count was recorded for this clonotype. The chain recombines TRBV28 with TRBJ1-5, with TRBD1 matching over 7 bases. This CDR3 region has 15 residues. The V segment lost 7 bases and the J segment 2 bases; nucleotides outside the gene matches: 8. Germline V gene sequence: CDR1 MDHEN, CDR2 SYDVKM. In nucleotides, the CDR3 is TGTGCCAGCACCCCGAACACAGGGGGCAATCAGCCCCAGCATTTT. This encodes CASTPNTGGNQPQHF.

The V gene is TRBV4-2, the J gene TRBJ2-4, with D perhaps TRBD2 (6 bases). Per the germline V gene, CDR1 is LGHNA and CDR2 is YNFKEQ. This CDR3 region has 14 residues. V was trimmed by 5 bases and J by 5 bases, leaving 13 bases between them. The DNA for the CDR3 is TGTGCCAGCAGCGATAAGCCGGGGGAAAACATTCAGTACTTC. Translated: CASSDKPGENIQYF.

About this clonotype: One end of the junction varies from germline; a read error may be responsible. This chain uses TRBV19 with TRBJ2-5; 12 positions match TRBD2. Per germline, CDR1 LNHDA and CDR2 SQIVND (reference sequence). The length of the CDR3 is 15 residues. CDR3 sequence: CASSIARLAGEAQYF. The CDR3 DNA reads TGTGCCAGTAGTATAGCTCGACTAGCGGGAGAGGCCCAGTACTTC. The variable domain in full, completed from reference TRBV19 and TRBJ2-5, reads DGGITQSPKYLFRKEGQNVTLSCEQNLNHDAMYWYRQDPGQGLRLIYYSQIVNDFQKGDIAEGYSVSREKKESFPLTVTSAQKNPTAFYLCASSIARLAGEAQYFGPGTRLLVL.

This clonotype showed up just a few times. The V gene is TRBV5-1, the J gene TRBJ2-7; D unclear. In germline, CDR1 is SGHRS, CDR2 YFSETQ. The length of the CDR3 is 14 residues. Deletions cut 3 bases from V and 7 bases from J, with 17 bases between. The CDR3 spells CASSSALQLSEQYF. DNA of the CDR3: TGCGCCAGCAGCTCAGCCTTACAGCTATCGGAGCAGTACTTC.